This T cell receptor (beta chain) emerged from a study of identical twins (TCRdb year 2016). Describing the broader study: To test whether fetal clonotypes persist, the study used deep sequencing on TCR alpha and beta repertoires from monozygotic twins, unrelated adults of various ages, and cord blood. To rule out contamination, the twin experiments were replicated at different times with different library preparation protocols. Broader findings and caveats from the paper: In monozygotic twins, recombination models systematically underestimated out-of-frame TCR alpha sharing, but the models matched the sharing seen between unrelated individuals. The excess sharing between twins in beta out-of-frame sequences was weaker because fewer shared sequences reduced the signal-to-noise ratio. Compared with coincidental sharing between unrelated individuals, an excess of low generation-probability sequences was observed among out-of-frame TCR alpha sequences shared between twins. Abundant cord blood beta clonotypes carried fewer insertions; young adult naive repertoires showed a weaker similar trend, while memory repertoires showed none. Because the same donors could not be followed over many years, conclusions were based on cross-sectional statistical analysis. Zero-insertion analyses could be partly confounded by invariant T cells such as MAIT and iNKT, though diverse VJ usage argued against such confounding for most clonotypes.

As concerns this clonotype: Its antigen has not been determined. Base qualities are not provided; no much larger clone lies one nucleotide away.

Every donor in the study was a healthy Caucasian. Three pairs of female monozygotic twins, all aged roughly 18 to 29 years, were included in the twin cohort. Peripheral blood mononuclear cells were the source from which RNA for the TCR libraries was isolated. Library construction relied on 5' RACE. TCRdb lists the instrument as Illumina HiSeq 2000. Template switching added a universal primer binding site, and the final cDNA carried a unique molecular identifier that allowed TCR cDNA molecules to be counted accurately. First-strand cDNA for TCR alpha and beta chains was synthesized from specific primers in the conserved constant-segment region. To control for contamination, each cDNA library was double barcoded with a SMART-Mk sample barcode plus Illumina barcodes. TruSeq adapter sequences and Illumina sample barcodes were added in two successive PCR steps. Sequencing of the TCR alpha and beta cDNA libraries was done on the Illumina HiSeq platform using custom primers. Per the source publication's procedure: MiGEC was used to process raw reads and extract unique molecular identifiers, and MiXCR was used to find CDR3 positions. For each individual, recombination models were inferred using an EM algorithm with the repgenHMM and IGoR tools. The analysis of shared clonotypes was done with the tcR package in R, with sharing normalized by the product of cloneset sizes. Out-of-frame nonproductive sequences were analyzed to study raw recombination free of thymic and clonal selection effects. TCRdb handled the public reads itself, with Q25 trimming in fastp and clone calling in MiXCR, and kept productive beta chains. When rows share a CDR3 protein, they turn into one entry using the most common DNA and genes. For this entry, the V and J calls and clone size follow TCRdb and not the study's own pipeline. The sample table shows hundreds of thousands of distinct CDR3 sequences, and approximately 9% are seen once. The ten biggest clones cover approximately 0.89% of the sample.

This same sample was also part of a study on yellow fever vaccine responses in identical twins. The second investigation adds: According to the authors, the vaccine-induced T cell response in identical twins seemed to be partly convergent and partly specific to each individual. In the study, vaccine-responding T cell clones were precisely tracked in identical twins.

Sequenced input: PBMCs. The sequence was obtained from a woman between 18 and 30 years old in good health.

The CDR3 has the sequence CASSNRQGLSTDTQYF. The nucleotide sequence reads TGTGCCAGCAGTAACAGACAGGGTCTGAGCACAGATACGCAGTATTTT. The V gene is TRBV2 and the J gene is TRBJ2-3, with TRBD1 matching 7 junction bases. V trim: 5 bases; J trim: 0 bases; unmatched bases: 8. The CDR3 contains 16 residues, cysteine and phenylalanine counted. Of the read, only the CDR3 DNA is kept; its 48 bases are in frame from base 1. The germline V gene encodes CDR1 SNHLY and CDR2 FYNNEI. Joined to the reference TRBV2 and TRBJ2-3 proteins, this CDR3 gives the full variable domain: EPEVTQTPSHQVTQMGQEVILRCVPISNHLYFYWYRQILGQKVEFLVSFYNNEISEKSEIFDDQFSVERPDGSNFTLKIRSTKLEDSAMYFCASSNRQGLSTDTQYFGPGTRLTVL.